Listed here is a single T cell receptor beta chain. V was clipped by 6 bases and J by 0 bases, with 8 bases between them. This CDR3 has 13 amino acids. CDR1 is MNHEY, CDR2 SVGAGI, per germline. Libraries were prepared by immunoSEQ multiplex PCR; TCRdb keeps only in-frame clonotypes and omits some of them. This sample has tens of thousands of clones, with roughly 90% found just once. This specimen belongs to a study of control samples from healthy donors and cancer patients. This chain connects TRBV6-5 to TRBJ2-5, with D unresolved. The material sequenced was PBMCs. The sequence was obtained from a man in his forties with colorectal cancer. CDR3 DNA sequence: TGTGCCAGCAGCCAGTCGTACCAAGAGACCCAGTACTTC. It yields the protein CASSQSYQETQYF.